These T cell receptor beta chains were read from a single sample in a study of graft-versus-host responses after intestinal transplantation. Here immunoSEQ multiplex PCR was the method, and the copy in TCRdb shows in-frame clones only, minus some. The sample lists about 19,000 clones; roughly 86% were seen once. The source material was bone marrow, sampled roughly 130 days after transplant. These TCRs come from a human patient who received an intestinal transplant, so some T cells may come from the graft donor. Each CDR3 is given with its conserved first and last residue. D genes are given only for firm matches. Expanded clones get a size class; other rows say once, few or many, or leave the size out.

v_gene: TRBV6-1
abundance: -
len: 13
j_gene: TRBJ2-3
d_gene: TRBD1
CDR3nt: TGTGCCGTCAACAGGGGGCAAGCAGATACGCAGTGTTTT
CDR3aa: CAVNRGQADTQCF

v_gene: TRBV9
abundance: few
len: 12
j_gene: TRBJ1-6
d_gene: -
CDR3nt: TGTGCCAGCAGCGTATCTTCCGGTCTCCTCCACTTT
CDR3aa: CASSVSSGLLHF

v_gene: TRBV27
abundance: -
len: 17
j_gene: TRBJ2-2
d_gene: TRBD2
CDR3nt: TGTGCCAGCAGTATCTTAGCGGGGTTCGCGAACACCGGGGAGCTGTTTTTT
CDR3aa: CASSILAGFANTGELFF

v_gene: TRBV7-3
abundance: medium-sized
len: 20
j_gene: TRBJ2-1
d_gene: TRBD2
CDR3nt: TGTGCCAGCAGCCCACAAGGGGGACTAGCGGGGTCTATACCTTACAATGAGCAGTTCTTC
CDR3aa: CASSPQGGLAGSIPYNEQFF

v_gene: TRBV7-2
abundance: -
len: 19
j_gene: TRBJ2-6
d_gene: -
CDR3nt: TGTGCCAGCAGCAGATTTGTCAGAGACGACAAAAGTCGGGCCAACGTCCTGACTTTC
CDR3aa: CASSRFVRDDKSRANVLTF

v_gene: TRBV30
abundance: -
len: 11
j_gene: TRBJ2-7
d_gene: -
CDR3nt: TGTGCCTGGAGCCCCGGTGGCGAGCAGTACTTC
CDR3aa: CAWSPGGEQYF

v_gene: TRBV6-1
abundance: -
len: 13
j_gene: TRBJ1-1
d_gene: -
CDR3nt: TGTGCCAGCAGTGAGGGGGCGCACACTGAAGCTTTCTTT
CDR3aa: CASSEGAHTEAFF

v_gene: TRBV6-5
abundance: once
len: 13
j_gene: TRBJ1-4
d_gene: -
CDR3nt: TGTGCCAGCAGCTACAAGGGGGGTGAAAAACTGTTTTTT
CDR3aa: CASSYKGGEKLFF

v_gene: TRBV6-5
abundance: -
len: 13
j_gene: TRBJ2-3
d_gene: -
CDR3nt: TGTGCCAGCAGAGGGCAGAACACAGATACGCAGTATTTT
CDR3aa: CASRGQNTDTQYF

v_gene: TRBV5-1
abundance: few
len: 12
j_gene: TRBJ2-7
d_gene: -
CDR3nt: TGCGCCAGCAGCTTGGTTGGGAACGAGCAGTACTTC
CDR3aa: CASSLVGNEQYF

v_gene: TRBV9
abundance: -
len: 13
j_gene: TRBJ1-4
d_gene: -
CDR3nt: TGTGCCAGCAGAGACCCGAGTGGGGAAAAACTGTTTTTT
CDR3aa: CASRDPSGEKLFF

v_gene: TRBV6-6
abundance: -
len: 13
j_gene: TRBJ2-7
d_gene: -
CDR3nt: TGTGCCAGCAGTTACTCAAGCTCCTACGAGCAGTACTTC
CDR3aa: CASSYSSSYEQYF

v_gene: TRBV6-6
abundance: -
len: 15
j_gene: TRBJ2-5
d_gene: -
CDR3nt: TGTGCCAGCAATCCATTGGGCGACAGAAAAGAGACCCAGTACTTC
CDR3aa: CASNPLGDRKETQYF

v_gene: TRBV10-2
abundance: -
len: 13
j_gene: TRBJ2-2
d_gene: -
CDR3nt: TGCGCCAGCAGTGAGCGGGACACCGGGGAGCTGTTTTTT
CDR3aa: CASSERDTGELFF

v_gene: TRBV6-1
abundance: -
len: 15
j_gene: TRBJ1-2
d_gene: -
CDR3nt: TGTGCCAGCAGTGACCGGCACCCACGTTCGGTCGGCTACACCTTC
CDR3aa: CASSDRHPRSVGYTF

v_gene: TRBV19
abundance: -
len: 14
j_gene: TRBJ2-7
d_gene: -
CDR3nt: TGTGCCAGTAGCACCGGGACCGTGGTATCCGAGCAGTACTTC
CDR3aa: CASSTGTVVSEQYF

v_gene: TRBV29-1
abundance: -
len: 12
j_gene: TRBJ2-1
d_gene: -
CDR3nt: TGCAGCGTGACAGGACTACTCAATGAGCAGTTCTTC
CDR3aa: CSVTGLLNEQFF

v_gene: TRBV6-5
abundance: -
len: 14
j_gene: TRBJ2-7
d_gene: -
CDR3nt: TGTGCCAGCAGGAACCCAGGGATCTCCTACGAGCAGTACTTC
CDR3aa: CASRNPGISYEQYF

v_gene: TRBV7-9
abundance: -
len: 15
j_gene: TRBJ2-3
d_gene: -
CDR3nt: TGTGCCAGCAGCCTTTACGGTAGCGCCGTTGATACGCAGTATTTT
CDR3aa: CASSLYGSAVDTQYF

v_gene: TRBV15
abundance: -
len: 16
j_gene: TRBJ2-1
d_gene: -
CDR3nt: TGTGCCACCAGCACTGCCGAGGGAGTAAGAGTCAATGAGCAGTTCTTC
CDR3aa: CATSTAEGVRVNEQFF

v_gene: TRBV10-3
abundance: -
len: 18
j_gene: TRBJ2-6
d_gene: -
CDR3nt: TGTGCCATCAGTGCCGTCGGGGGTAGAGAATCTGGGGCCAACGTCCTGACTTTC
CDR3aa: CAISAVGGRESGANVLTF

v_gene: TRBV2
abundance: -
len: 14
j_gene: TRBJ2-7
d_gene: -
CDR3nt: TGTGCCAGCCACCCGCGGGGTGGCGGGATGGAGCAGTACTTC
CDR3aa: CASHPRGGGMEQYF

v_gene: TRBV2
abundance: -
len: 16
j_gene: TRBJ2-4
d_gene: TRBD2
CDR3nt: TGTGCCAGCAGTGAAAGATGGGAGGGGTCCAAAAACATTCAGTACTTC
CDR3aa: CASSERWEGSKNIQYF

v_gene: TRBV5-1
abundance: -
len: 15
j_gene: TRBJ2-1
d_gene: -
CDR3nt: TGCGCCAGCAGTTTTACAGGGGGGGACTACAATGAGCAGTTCTTC
CDR3aa: CASSFTGGDYNEQFF

v_gene: TRBV4-1
abundance: -
len: 16
j_gene: TRBJ2-3
d_gene: TRBD1
CDR3nt: TGCGCCAGCAGCCAACCAATAGGACAGGTGGCAGATACGCAGTATTTT
CDR3aa: CASSQPIGQVADTQYF

v_gene: TRBV19
abundance: -
len: 18
j_gene: TRBJ2-5
d_gene: TRBD2
CDR3nt: TGTGCCAGTAGTATGGGTGCTAGCGGGAGCCCCGGGGGAGAGACCCAGTACTTC
CDR3aa: CASSMGASGSPGGETQYF

v_gene: TRBV11-2
abundance: -
len: 15
j_gene: TRBJ2-5
d_gene: -
CDR3nt: TGTGCCAGCAGCTTAGAAGTCAGGTCTTCAGAGACCCAGTACTTC
CDR3aa: CASSLEVRSSETQYF

v_gene: TRBV11-2
abundance: -
len: 11
j_gene: TRBJ2-7
d_gene: -
CDR3nt: TGTGCCAGCAGCCGCAGCTACGAGCAGTACTTC
CDR3aa: CASSRSYEQYF

v_gene: TRBV9
abundance: -
len: 15
j_gene: TRBJ2-7
d_gene: TRBD2
CDR3nt: TGTGCCAGCAGCGTAGGAAGCGGGAGCGGCTACGAGCAGTACTTC
CDR3aa: CASSVGSGSGYEQYF

v_gene: TRBV30
abundance: -
len: 15
j_gene: TRBJ2-2
d_gene: TRBD2
CDR3nt: TGTGCCGGGACTAGCGGGAGACTTCGAACCGGGGAGCTGTTTTTT
CDR3aa: CAGTSGRLRTGELFF

v_gene: TRBV7-6
abundance: -
len: 15
j_gene: TRBJ2-5
d_gene: -
CDR3nt: TGTGCCAGCAGCGTAAGCCCCGGGTCCAAAGAGACCCAGTACTTC
CDR3aa: CASSVSPGSKETQYF

v_gene: TRBV5-6
abundance: -
len: 13
j_gene: TRBJ1-2
d_gene: -
CDR3nt: TGTGCCAGCAGCTTAGGACCCAGCTATGGCTACACCTTC
CDR3aa: CASSLGPSYGYTF

v_gene: TRBV7-9
abundance: -
len: 16
j_gene: TRBJ1-4
d_gene: TRBD1
CDR3nt: TGTGCCAGCAGCTTAGGAACAGGGGCGTCTAATGAAAAACTGTTTTTT
CDR3aa: CASSLGTGASNEKLFF

v_gene: TRBV27
abundance: -
len: 13
j_gene: TRBJ2-7
d_gene: -
CDR3nt: TGTGCCAGCAGTTTGGGGGACTCCTACGAGCAGTACTTC
CDR3aa: CASSLGDSYEQYF

v_gene: TRBV7-2
abundance: -
len: 13
j_gene: TRBJ2-7
d_gene: -
CDR3nt: TGTGCCAGCAGCTTAGGACTGTCCTACGAGCAGTACTTC
CDR3aa: CASSLGLSYEQYF

v_gene: TRBV29-1
abundance: -
len: 12
j_gene: TRBJ2-3
d_gene: TRBD2
CDR3nt: TGCAGCGTAGACACTAGCGGAACTACGCAGTATTTT
CDR3aa: CSVDTSGTTQYF

v_gene: TRBV15
abundance: once
len: 15
j_gene: TRBJ1-3
d_gene: -
CDR3nt: TGTGCCACCAGCACTGGACGGGGGGAAGCGAACACCATATATTTT
CDR3aa: CATSTGRGEANTIYF

v_gene: TRBV27
abundance: -
len: 13
j_gene: TRBJ2-3
d_gene: -
CDR3nt: TGTGCCAGCAGTTTAGTGCTTCCAGATACGCAGTATTTT
CDR3aa: CASSLVLPDTQYF

v_gene: TRBV25-1
abundance: -
len: 14
j_gene: TRBJ2-3
d_gene: -
CDR3nt: TGTGCCAGCAGTGAAAGCGGGCCCGCAGATACGCAGTATTTT
CDR3aa: CASSESGPADTQYF

v_gene: TRBV10-1
abundance: -
len: 13
j_gene: TRBJ2-7
d_gene: -
CDR3nt: TGCGCCACCTCTACGGCCGTGGGATACGAGCAGTACTTC
CDR3aa: CATSTAVGYEQYF